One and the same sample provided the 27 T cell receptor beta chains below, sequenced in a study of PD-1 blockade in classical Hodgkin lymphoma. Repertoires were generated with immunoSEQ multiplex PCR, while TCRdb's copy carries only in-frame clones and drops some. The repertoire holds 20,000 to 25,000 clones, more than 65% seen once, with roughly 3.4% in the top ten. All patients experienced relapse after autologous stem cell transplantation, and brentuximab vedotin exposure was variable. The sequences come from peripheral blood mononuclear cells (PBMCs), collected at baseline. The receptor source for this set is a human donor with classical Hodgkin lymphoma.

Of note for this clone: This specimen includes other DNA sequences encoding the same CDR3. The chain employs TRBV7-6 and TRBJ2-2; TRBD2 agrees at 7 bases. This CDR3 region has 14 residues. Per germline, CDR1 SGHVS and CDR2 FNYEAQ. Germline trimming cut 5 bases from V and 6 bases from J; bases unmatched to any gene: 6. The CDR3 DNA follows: TGTGCCAGCAGCGCCTCGGGGGGTGCCGGGGAGCTGTTTTTT. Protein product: CASSASGGAGELFF.

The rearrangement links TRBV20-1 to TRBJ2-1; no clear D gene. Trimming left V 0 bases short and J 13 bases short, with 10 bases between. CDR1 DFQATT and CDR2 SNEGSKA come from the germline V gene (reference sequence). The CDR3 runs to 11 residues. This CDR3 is CSARDGEPQFF. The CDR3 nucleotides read TGCAGTGCTAGAGATGGCGAGCCCCAGTTCTTC.

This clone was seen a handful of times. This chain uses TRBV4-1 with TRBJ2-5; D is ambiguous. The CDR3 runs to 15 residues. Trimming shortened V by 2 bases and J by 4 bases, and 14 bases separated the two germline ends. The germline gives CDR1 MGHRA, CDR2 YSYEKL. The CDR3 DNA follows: TGCGCCAGCAGCCAACAAGCAGGACCTCTAGAGACCCAGTACTTC. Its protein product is CASSQQAGPLETQYF.

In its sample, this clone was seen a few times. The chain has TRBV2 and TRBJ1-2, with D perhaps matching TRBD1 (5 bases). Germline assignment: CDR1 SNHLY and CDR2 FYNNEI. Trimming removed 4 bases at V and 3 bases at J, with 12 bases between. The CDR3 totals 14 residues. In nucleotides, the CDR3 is TGTGCCAGCAGTGTCTCTGTAGGGGACTATGGCTACACCTTC. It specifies CASSVSVGDYGYTF.

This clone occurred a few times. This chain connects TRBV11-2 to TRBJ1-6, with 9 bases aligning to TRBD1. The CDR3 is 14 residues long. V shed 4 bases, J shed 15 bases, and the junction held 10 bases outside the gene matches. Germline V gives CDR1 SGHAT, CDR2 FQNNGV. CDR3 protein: CASSSGTGSFHLHF. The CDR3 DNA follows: TGTGCCAGCAGCTCCGGGACAGGGAGCTTTCACCTCCACTTT.

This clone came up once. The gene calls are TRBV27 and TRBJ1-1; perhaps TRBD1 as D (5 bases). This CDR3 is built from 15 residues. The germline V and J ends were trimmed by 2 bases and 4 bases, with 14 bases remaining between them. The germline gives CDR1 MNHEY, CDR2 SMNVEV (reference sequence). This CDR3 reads CASSLRGWGVTEAFF. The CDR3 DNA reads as TGTGCCAGCAGTTTAAGAGGGTGGGGCGTCACTGAAGCTTTCTTT.

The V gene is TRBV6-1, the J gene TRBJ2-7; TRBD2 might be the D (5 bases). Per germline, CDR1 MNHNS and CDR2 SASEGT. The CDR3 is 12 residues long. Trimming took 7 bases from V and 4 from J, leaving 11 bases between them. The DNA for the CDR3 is TGTGCCAGCACGGGGAGTGTTTACGAGCAGTACTTC. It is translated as CASTGSVYEQYF.

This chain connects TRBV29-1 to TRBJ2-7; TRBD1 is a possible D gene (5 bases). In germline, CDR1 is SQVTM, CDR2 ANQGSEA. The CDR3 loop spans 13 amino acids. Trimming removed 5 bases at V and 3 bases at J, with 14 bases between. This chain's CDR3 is CSVRAGAVYEQYF. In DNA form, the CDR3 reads TGCAGCGTTCGAGCTGGGGCGGTCTACGAGCAGTACTTC.

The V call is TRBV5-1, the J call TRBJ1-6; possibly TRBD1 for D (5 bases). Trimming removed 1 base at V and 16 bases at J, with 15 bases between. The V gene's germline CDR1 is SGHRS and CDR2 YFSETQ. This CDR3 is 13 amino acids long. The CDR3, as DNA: TGCGCCAGCAGCTTGCAGAGGGGCCAAGATCTCCACTTT. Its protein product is CASSLQRGQDLHF.

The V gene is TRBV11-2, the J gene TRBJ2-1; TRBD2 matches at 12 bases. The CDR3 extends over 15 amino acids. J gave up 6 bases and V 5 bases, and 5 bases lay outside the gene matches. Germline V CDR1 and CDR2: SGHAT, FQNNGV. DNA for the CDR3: TGTGCCAGCAGCACTCTAGCGGGGGGGCTCAATGAGCAGTTCTTC. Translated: CASSTLAGGLNEQFF.

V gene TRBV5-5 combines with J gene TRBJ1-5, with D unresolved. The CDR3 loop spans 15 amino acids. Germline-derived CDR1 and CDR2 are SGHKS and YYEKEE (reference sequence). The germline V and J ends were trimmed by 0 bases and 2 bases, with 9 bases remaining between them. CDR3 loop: CASSLGVTRNQPQHF. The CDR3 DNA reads TGTGCCAGCAGCTTGGGGGTGACCCGCAATCAGCCCCAGCATTTT.

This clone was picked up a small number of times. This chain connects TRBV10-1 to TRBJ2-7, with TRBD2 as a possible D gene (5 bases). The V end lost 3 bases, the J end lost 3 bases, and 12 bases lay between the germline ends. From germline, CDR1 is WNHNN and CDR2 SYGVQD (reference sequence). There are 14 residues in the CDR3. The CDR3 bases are TGCGCCAGCAGTGACGACTACCCCCGCTACGAGCAGTACTTC. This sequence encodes CASSDDYPRYEQYF.

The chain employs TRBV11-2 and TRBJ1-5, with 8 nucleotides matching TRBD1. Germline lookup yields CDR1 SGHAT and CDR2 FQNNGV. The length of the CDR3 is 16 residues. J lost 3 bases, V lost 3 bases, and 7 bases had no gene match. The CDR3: CASSLSGGSFNQPQHF. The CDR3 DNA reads TGTGCCAGCAGCTTGTCAGGGGGCTCCTTCAATCAGCCCCAGCATTTT.

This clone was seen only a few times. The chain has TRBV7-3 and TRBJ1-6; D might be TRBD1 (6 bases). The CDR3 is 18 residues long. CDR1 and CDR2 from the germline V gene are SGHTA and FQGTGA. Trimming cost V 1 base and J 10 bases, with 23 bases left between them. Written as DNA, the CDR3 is TGTGCCAGCAGCTTAATCTGGGGCAGGGGAGGAGCGAGCTCACCCCTCCACTTT. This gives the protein CASSLIWGRGGASSPLHF.

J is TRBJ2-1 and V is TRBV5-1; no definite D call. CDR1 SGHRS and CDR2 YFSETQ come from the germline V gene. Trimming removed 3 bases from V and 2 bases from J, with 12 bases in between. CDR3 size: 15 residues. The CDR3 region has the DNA TGCGCCAGCAGCTCGTACGATTTGCCCTACAATGAGCAGTTCTTC. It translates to CASSSYDLPYNEQFF.

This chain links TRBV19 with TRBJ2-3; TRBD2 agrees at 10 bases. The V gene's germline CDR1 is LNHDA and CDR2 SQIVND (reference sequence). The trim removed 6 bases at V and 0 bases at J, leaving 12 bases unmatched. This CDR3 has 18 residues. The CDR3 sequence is CASSRLAGVPTSTDTQYF. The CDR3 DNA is TGTGCCAGTAGCCGGCTAGCGGGGGTCCCCACTAGCACAGATACGCAGTATTTT.

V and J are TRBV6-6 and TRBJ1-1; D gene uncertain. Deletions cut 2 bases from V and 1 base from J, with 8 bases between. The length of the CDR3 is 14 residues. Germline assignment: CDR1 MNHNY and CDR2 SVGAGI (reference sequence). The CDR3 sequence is CASSYKGKNTEAFF. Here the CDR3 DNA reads TGTGCCAGCAGTTACAAGGGAAAGAACACTGAAGCTTTCTTT.

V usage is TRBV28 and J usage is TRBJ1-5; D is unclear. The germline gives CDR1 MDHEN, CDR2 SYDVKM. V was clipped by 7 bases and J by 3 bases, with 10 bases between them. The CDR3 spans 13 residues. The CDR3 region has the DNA TGTGCCAGCAAGGAGGGAGACAATCAGCCCCAGCATTTT. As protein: CASKEGDNQPQHF.

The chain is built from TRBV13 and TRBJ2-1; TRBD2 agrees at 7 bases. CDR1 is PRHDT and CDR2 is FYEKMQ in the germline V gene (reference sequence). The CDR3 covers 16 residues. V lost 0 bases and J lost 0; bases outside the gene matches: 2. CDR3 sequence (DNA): TGTGCCAGCAGCTTAGGATCTAGCGGCTCCTACAATGAGCAGTTCTTC. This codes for CASSLGSSGSYNEQFF.

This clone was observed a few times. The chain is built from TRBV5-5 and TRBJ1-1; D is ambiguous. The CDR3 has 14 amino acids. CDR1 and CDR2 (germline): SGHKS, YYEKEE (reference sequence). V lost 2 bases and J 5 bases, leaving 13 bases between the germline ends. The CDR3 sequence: CASSFSPEITEAFF. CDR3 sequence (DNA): TGTGCCAGCAGCTTTTCCCCCGAGATAACTGAAGCTTTCTTT. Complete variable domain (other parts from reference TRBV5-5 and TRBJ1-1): DAGVTQSPTHLIKTRGQQVTLRCSPISGHKSVSWYQQVLGQGPQFIFQYYEKEERGRGNFPDRFSARQFPNYSSELNVNALLLGDSALYLCASSFSPEITEAFFGQGTRLTVV.

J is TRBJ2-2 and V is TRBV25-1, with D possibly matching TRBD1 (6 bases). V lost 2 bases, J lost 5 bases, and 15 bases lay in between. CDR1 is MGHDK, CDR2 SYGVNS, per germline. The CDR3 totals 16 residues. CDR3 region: CASSETSLRGTGELFF. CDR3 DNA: TGTGCCAGCAGTGAAACCTCTCTCAGGGGAACCGGGGAGCTGTTTTTT.

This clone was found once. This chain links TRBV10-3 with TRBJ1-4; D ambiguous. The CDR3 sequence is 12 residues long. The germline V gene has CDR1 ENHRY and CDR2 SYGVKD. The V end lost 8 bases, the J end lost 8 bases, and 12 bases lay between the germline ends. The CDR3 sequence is CAIGGSGEKLFF. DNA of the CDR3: TGTGCCATCGGTGGATCTGGGGAAAAACTGTTTTTT.

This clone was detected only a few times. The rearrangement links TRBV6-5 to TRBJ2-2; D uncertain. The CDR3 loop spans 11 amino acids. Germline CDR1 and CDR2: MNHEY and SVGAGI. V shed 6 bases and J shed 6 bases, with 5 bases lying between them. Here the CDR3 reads CASRWAGELFF. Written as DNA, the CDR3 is TGTGCCAGCAGATGGGCCGGGGAGCTGTTTTTT.

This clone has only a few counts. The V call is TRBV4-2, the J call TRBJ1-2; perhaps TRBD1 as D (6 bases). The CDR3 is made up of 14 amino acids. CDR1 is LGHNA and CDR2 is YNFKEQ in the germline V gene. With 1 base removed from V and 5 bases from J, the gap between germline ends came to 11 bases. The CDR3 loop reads CASSQAGTNYGYTF. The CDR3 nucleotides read TGTGCCAGCAGCCAAGCCGGGACAAATTATGGCTACACCTTC.

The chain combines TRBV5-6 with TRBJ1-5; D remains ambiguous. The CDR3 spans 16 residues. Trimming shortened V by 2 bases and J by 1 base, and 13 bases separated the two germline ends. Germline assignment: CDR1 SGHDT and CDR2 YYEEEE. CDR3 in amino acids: CASSFGAGRSNQPQHF. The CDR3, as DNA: TGTGCCAGCAGCTTCGGTGCGGGTAGGAGCAATCAGCCCCAGCATTTT.

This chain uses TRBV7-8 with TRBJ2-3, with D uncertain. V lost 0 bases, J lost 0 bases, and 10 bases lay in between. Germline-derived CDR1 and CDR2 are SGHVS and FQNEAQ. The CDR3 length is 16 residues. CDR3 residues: CASSLAAWISTDTQYF. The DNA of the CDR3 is TGTGCCAGCAGCTTAGCAGCGTGGATTAGCACAGATACGCAGTATTTT. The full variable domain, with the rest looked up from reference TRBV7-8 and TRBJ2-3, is GAGVSQSPRYKVAKRGQDVALRCDPISGHVSLFWYQQALGQGPEFLTYFQNEAQLDKSGLPSDRFFAERPEGSVSTLKIQRTQQEDSAVYLCASSLAAWISTDTQYFGPGTRLTVL.

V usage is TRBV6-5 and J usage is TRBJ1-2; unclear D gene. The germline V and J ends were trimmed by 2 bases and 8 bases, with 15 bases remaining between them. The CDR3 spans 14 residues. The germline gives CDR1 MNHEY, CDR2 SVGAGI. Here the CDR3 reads CASSYTQTPNGYTF. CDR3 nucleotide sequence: TGTGCCAGCAGTTACACCCAGACCCCTAACGGCTACACCTTC.